These 21 T cell receptor beta chains were sequenced from one sample in a study of early T cells in non-severe SARS-CoV-2 infection. TCRdb itself ran the 5' RACE reads through MiXCR, one entry per CDR3 protein. This sample has approximately 69,000 distinct CDR3 sequences, with about an eighth found just once. The sequencing sample was made of whole blood. All receptors derive from an adult who was a healthcare worker with PCR-confirmed SARS-CoV-2 infection or an uninfected control (not recorded which).

The chain has TRBV11-2 and TRBJ1-2; D unclear. Germline CDR1 reads SGHAT; CDR2 reads FQNNGV. V lost 3 bases, J lost 3 bases, and 5 bases lay in between. CDR3 size: 12 residues. The CDR3 loop reads CASSFQDYGYTF. In DNA form, the CDR3 reads TGTGCCAGCAGCTTTCAGGACTATGGCTACACCTTC.

In its sample, this clonotype was seen a few times. The CDR3 coding sequence is TGCAGCGTCAGCCGGCAAGGCTACGAGCAGTACTTC. Its protein product is CSVSRQGYEQYF. This chain joins TRBV29-1 and TRBJ2-7; no reliable D call. V lost 6 bases, J lost 3 bases, and 12 bases lay in between. The CDR3 is 12 amino acids. Germline loops: CDR1 SQVTM, CDR2 ANQGSEA.

The chain carries TRBV6-6 and TRBJ2-7; 11 bases agree with TRBD1. The germline V gene has CDR1 MNHNY and CDR2 SVGAGI (reference sequence). The length of the CDR3 is 15 residues. After removal of 5 bases from V and 3 bases from J, the junction contained 6 bases not matched to a gene. CDR3 amino acids: CASSPRDRGSYEQYF. In nucleotides, the CDR3 is TGTGCCAGCAGTCCCCGGGACAGGGGGAGCTACGAGCAGTACTTC.

This clonotype came up many times. The V call is TRBV7-2, the J call TRBJ2-2; 7 bases line up with TRBD1. From germline, CDR1 is SGHTA and CDR2 FQGNSA. The CDR3 has 13 residues. The V segment lost 5 bases and the J segment 6 bases; nucleotides outside the gene matches: 3. CDR3 coding DNA: TGTGCCAGCAGCCTGACAGGGTCCGGGGAGCTGTTTTTT. Translation gives CASSLTGSGELFF.

DNA of the CDR3: TGCGCCAGCAGCTTGGTCGGACAGGGCCCCTACAATGAGCAGTTCTTC. Its protein is CASSLVGQGPYNEQFF. The chain employs TRBV5-1 and TRBJ2-1; 8 bases fit TRBD1. In germline, CDR1 is SGHRS, CDR2 YFSETQ. The length of the CDR3 is 16 residues. Trimming at V came to 0 bases and at J to 2 bases, leaving 4 bases not matched to a gene.

In regard to this clonotype: A clone one base away is much larger, so this may be a read error. This chain uses TRBV5-1 with TRBJ2-5; 8 bases align to TRBD2. This CDR3 has 17 residues. The germline V gene has CDR1 SGHRS and CDR2 YFSETQ. V was clipped by 0 bases and J by 2 bases; unmatched bases: 9. The CDR3 loop reads CASSLAVLAGTQETQYF. CDR3 DNA sequence: TGCGCCAGCAGCTTGGCCGTGCTAGCGGGTACACAAGAGACCCAGTACTTC.

In its sample, this clonotype was seen many times. DNA of the CDR3: TGCAGCGTTGAAGGCCGAAGCTGGGACGGACGCTACGAGCAGTACTTC. Amino acids: CSVEGRSWDGRYEQYF. The V call is TRBV29-1, the J call TRBJ2-7; D assignment may be TRBD1 or TRBD2 (5 bases each). Germline CDR1 reads SQVTM; CDR2 reads ANQGSEA. The CDR3 is 16 residues long. Trimming pared 1 base from V and 3 bases from J, leaving 19 bases between.

This rearrangement joins TRBV11-2 to TRBJ2-5, with D maybe TRBD1 (6 bases). The CDR3 runs to 13 residues. Trimming took 1 base from V and 4 from J, leaving 7 bases between them. The V gene's germline CDR1 is SGHAT and CDR2 FQNNGV. The chain's CDR3 is CASSLAGVETQYF. The CDR3 coding sequence is TGTGCCAGCAGCTTAGCAGGGGTAGAGACCCAGTACTTC.

The chain combines TRBV7-9 with TRBJ1-3; unclear D gene. Germline-derived CDR1 and CDR2 are SEHNR and FQNEAQ (reference sequence). Trimming pared 1 base from V and 0 bases from J, leaving 16 bases between. This CDR3 has 18 residues. CDR3 amino acids: CASSLGPFLRTSGNTIYF. CDR3 nucleotide sequence: TGTGCCAGCAGCTTAGGTCCGTTCCTACGAACCTCTGGAAACACCATATATTTT. Looking up the rest from reference TRBV7-9 and TRBJ1-3 gives the full variable domain: DTGVSQNPRHKITKRGQNVTFRCDPISEHNRLYWYRQTLGQGPEFLTYFQNEAQLEKSRLLSDRFSAERPKGSFSTLEIQRTEQGDSAMYLCASSLGPFLRTSGNTIYFGEGSWLTVV.

This clonotype was seen a handful of times. The chain uses TRBV12-3 or TRBV12-4 and TRBJ2-4; a weak D match, TRBD2 (6 bases). Trimming took 3 bases from V and 10 from J, leaving 22 bases between them. CDR3 length: 16 amino acids. The CDR3 loop reads CASSFSLGGWGEIQYF. Written as DNA, the CDR3 is TGTGCCAGCAGTTTTTCCCTTGGCGGCTGGGGGGAGATTCAGTACTTC.

This clonotype was recorded a few times. The V gene is TRBV7-2, the J gene TRBJ2-2, with D possibly TRBD2 on 6 matching bases. Trimming cost V 4 bases and J 6 bases, with 12 bases left between them. The germline V gene has CDR1 SGHTA and CDR2 FQGNSA. The CDR3 is 14 amino acids. CDR3 in amino acids: CASSSLAGPGELFF. The CDR3, as DNA: TGTGCCAGCAGCTCCCTCGCGGGACCCGGGGAGCTGTTTTTT.

This clonotype was observed a few times. CDR3 region: CASQSGGMRNGYTF. The CDR3 nucleotides read TGTGCCAGCCAGAGCGGGGGCATGAGGAATGGCTACACCTTC. The V gene is TRBV11-2, the J gene TRBJ1-2, with D possibly being TRBD1 (6 bases). The germline gives CDR1 SGHAT, CDR2 FQNNGV. CDR3 length: 14 amino acids. V lost 8 bases and J 6 bases, leaving 19 bases between the germline ends. The full variable domain, its missing parts supplied by reference TRBV11-2 and TRBJ1-2, is EAGVAQSPRYKIIEKRQSVAFWCNPISGHATLYWYQQILGQGPKLLIQFQNNGVVDDSQLPKDRFSAERLKGVDSTLKIQPAKLEDSAVYLCASQSGGMRNGYTFGSGTRLTVV.

This clonotype has ten or more counts. The chain recombines TRBV12-3 or TRBV12-4 with TRBJ1-1; D perhaps matches TRBD1 (6 bases). The CDR3 has 12 residues. Trimming removed 3 bases from V and 9 bases from J, with 11 bases in between. The CDR3 sequence is CASSFIQGKAFF. CDR3 sequence (DNA): TGTGCCAGCAGTTTCATCCAGGGGAAAGCTTTCTTT.

This clonotype was picked up many times. Here the CDR3 reads CSVAVRVTDTQYF. The CDR3 bases are TGCAGCGTTGCGGTCAGGGTAACAGATACGCAGTATTTT. The V gene is TRBV29-1, the J gene TRBJ2-3; D might be TRBD1 (5 bases). Deletions cut 4 bases from V and 3 bases from J, with 11 bases between. CDR1 and CDR2 from the germline V gene are SQVTM and ANQGSEA. The CDR3 spans 13 residues.

This sequence joins TRBV11-2 and TRBJ2-3; possible D gene TRBD2, 6 bases. This CDR3 spans 14 amino acids. Germline CDR1 and CDR2: SGHAT and FQNNGV. V dropped 4 bases and J dropped 3 bases, with 11 bases sitting between them. The CDR3 DNA follows: TGTGCCAGCAGCTACATACGGGGGACAGATACGCAGTATTTT. This translates into CASSYIRGTDTQYF.

This clonotype was found many times. This chain links TRBV30 with TRBJ1-1, with a tentative D call TRBD1 (5 bases). V was pared by 2 bases and J by 10 bases, with 17 bases between. Germline loops: CDR1 GTSNPN, CDR2 SVGIG (reference sequence). The CDR3 has 13 amino acids. This CDR3 reads CAWSTTGGVAAFF. The CDR3 bases are TGTGCCTGGAGTACAACAGGCGGTGTGGCAGCTTTCTTT.

The V gene is TRBV6-1, the J gene TRBJ1-2; 9 bases are shared with TRBD1. This CDR3 is 16 amino acids long. CDR1 MNHNS and CDR2 SASEGT come from the germline V gene. J was trimmed by 8 bases and V by 1 base; bases with no gene match: 11. The CDR3: CASSEVRTGANNGYTF. DNA of the CDR3: TGTGCCAGCAGTGAAGTAAGGACAGGGGCCAACAACGGCTACACCTTC.

This clonotype showed up many times. The chain has TRBV11-2 and TRBJ2-2; D gene unclear. The V gene lost 0 bases and the J gene lost 2 bases, with 4 bases spanning the gap. Germline values: CDR1 SGHAT, CDR2 FQNNGV. The CDR3 has 14 residues. The CDR3: CASSLDTNTGELFF. As DNA, the CDR3 is TGTGCCAGCAGCTTAGACACCAACACCGGGGAGCTGTTTTTT. The full variable domain, completed using reference TRBV11-2 and TRBJ2-2, is EAGVAQSPRYKIIEKRQSVAFWCNPISGHATLYWYQQILGQGPKLLIQFQNNGVVDDSQLPKDRFSAERLKGVDSTLKIQPAKLEDSAVYLCASSLDTNTGELFFGEGSRLTVL.

This clonotype has a count of ten or more. This chain links TRBV18 with TRBJ2-4; D may be TRBD1 or TRBD2 (5 bases each). There are 16 residues in the CDR3. From germline, CDR1 is KGHSH and CDR2 LQKENI. V was trimmed by 6 bases and J by 1 base, leaving 16 bases between them. For the CDR3, the DNA is TGTGCCAGCTCTCGGGACCCATCTTCTGCCAAAAACATTCAGTACTTC. As protein: CASSRDPSSAKNIQYF.

The chain carries TRBV19 and TRBJ2-7; the D gene is possibly TRBD2 (6 bases). This CDR3 has 17 amino acids. The germline V and J ends were trimmed by 3 bases and 2 bases, with 20 bases remaining between them. CDR1 LNHDA and CDR2 SQIVND come from the germline V gene (reference sequence). The CDR3 sequence is CASSISVGDSSPYEQYF. The CDR3 bases are TGTGCCAGTAGTATTTCGGTGGGGGACTCTTCGCCCTACGAGCAGTACTTC.

This clonotype was found a few times. The J gene is TRBJ2-2, the V gene TRBV20-1, with D unclear. V lost 0 bases and J 7 bases, leaving 6 bases between the germline ends. The CDR3 totals 12 residues. CDR1 and CDR2 (germline): DFQATT, SNEGSKA (reference sequence). The CDR3 here is CSARDVFGELFF. Here the CDR3 DNA reads TGCAGTGCTAGAGATGTATTCGGGGAGCTGTTTTTT.